The 2 T cell receptor beta chains below were found in one sample sequenced in a study of regulatory T cells in long-lasting Graves disease. Arm-PCR of CDR3 regions and iRepertoire HTBI primers were the basis on which TCR beta libraries were built. A single record per CDR3 protein comes from TCRdb applying MiXCR to the multiplex PCR reads. The table has about 450,000 distinct CDR3 sequences, about 16% seen once. Regarding time point: newly diagnosed GD, antithyroid drugs for less than 3 months. TCR sequences were obtained from RNA taken from PBMCs. The data were also submitted as part of a second study, on T cells in Graves' hyperthyroidism and ophthalmopathy.

Sequences were derived from peripheral blood mononuclear cells (PBMCs), sampled at new diagnosis, from a patient treated with antithyroid drugs. The receptors shown here come from a woman aged 25-40 years with Graves disease.

This clonotype was detected only a few times. This chain joins TRBV19 and TRBJ1-1, with a weak D call TRBD1 (5 bases). Trimming took 6 bases from V and 4 from J, leaving 9 bases between them. Germline V gene lookup returns CDR1 LNHDA and CDR2 SQIVND (reference sequence). This CDR3 region has 12 residues. The CDR3 reads CASRGEVTEAFF. CDR3 DNA: TGTGCCAGTAGAGGGGAGGTCACTGAAGCTTTCTTT.

This clonotype has ten or more counts. V usage is TRBV2 and J usage is TRBJ1-2; unclear D gene. The CDR3 is 10 amino acids. Germline values: CDR1 SNHLY, CDR2 FYNNEI. Trimming stripped 6 bases from V and 5 bases from J, with 4 bases between. This CDR3 is CASRLYGYTF. The CDR3 DNA reads as TGTGCCAGCAGACTTTATGGCTACACCTTC. The variable domain in full, completed from reference TRBV2 and TRBJ1-2, reads EPEVTQTPSHQVTQMGQEVILRCVPISNHLYFYWYRQILGQKVEFLVSFYNNEISEKSEIFDDQFSVERPDGSNFTLKIRSTKLEDSAMYFCASRLYGYTFGSGTRLTVV.